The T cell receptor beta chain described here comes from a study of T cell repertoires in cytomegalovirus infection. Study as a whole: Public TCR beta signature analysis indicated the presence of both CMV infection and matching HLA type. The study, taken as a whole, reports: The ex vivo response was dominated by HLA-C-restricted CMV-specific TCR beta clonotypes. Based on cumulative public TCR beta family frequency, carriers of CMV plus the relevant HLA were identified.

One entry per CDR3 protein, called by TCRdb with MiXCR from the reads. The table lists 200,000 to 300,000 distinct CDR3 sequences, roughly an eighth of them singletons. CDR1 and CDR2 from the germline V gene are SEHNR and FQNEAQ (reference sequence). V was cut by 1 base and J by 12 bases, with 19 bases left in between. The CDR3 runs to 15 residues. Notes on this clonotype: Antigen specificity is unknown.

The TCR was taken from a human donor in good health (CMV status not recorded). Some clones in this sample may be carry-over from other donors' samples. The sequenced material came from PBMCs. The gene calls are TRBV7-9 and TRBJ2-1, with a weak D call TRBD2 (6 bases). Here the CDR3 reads CASSLVSGTQFGQFF. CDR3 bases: TGTGCCAGCAGCTTAGTTAGCGGAACCCAGTTTGGGCAGTTCTTC.